The 9 T cell receptor beta chains given below trace back to one sample, sequenced in a study of blood T cell repertoires in COVID-19. Sequencing was performed with immunoSEQ multiplex PCR; in TCRdb, only in-frame clones are kept and a portion is missing. Here the sample spans 320,000 or so clones, over 75% being singletons. The sequencing sample was made of PBMCs or T cells enriched from blood (not recorded which). The receptors stem from a woman aged 25 to 39 who had recovered from COVID-19.

The gene calls are TRBV7-2 and TRBJ2-7, with 11 bases that match TRBD2. CDR1 is SGHTA and CDR2 is FQGNSA in the germline V gene. The CDR3 has 16 amino acids. With V trimmed by 1 base and J by 3 bases, 5 bases remained unmatched. As DNA, the CDR3 is TGTGCCAGCAGCTTAGGCGCGGGACTAGCGGTCTACGAGCAGTACTTC. Its protein product is CASSLGAGLAVYEQYF.

The J gene is TRBJ2-7, the V gene TRBV10-2; 12 bases line up with TRBD2. The trim removed 2 bases at V and 6 bases at J, leaving 8 bases unmatched. Germline V gene sequence: CDR1 WSHSY, CDR2 SAAADI. The CDR3 totals 16 residues. The CDR3 region is CASSETGTSGFGEQYF. CDR3 DNA sequence: TGCGCCAGCAGTGAGACCGGGACTAGCGGGTTTGGCGAGCAGTACTTC.

This clone appeared once. The V gene is TRBV13, the J gene TRBJ2-3, with a tentative D call TRBD1 (5 bases). Trimming stripped 0 bases from V and 2 bases from J, with 9 bases between. The germline V gene has CDR1 PRHDT and CDR2 FYEKMQ (reference sequence). CDR3 size: 15 residues. The CDR3 protein is CASSLGRGNTDTQYF. The CDR3 coding sequence is TGTGCCAGCAGCTTAGGAAGGGGTAACACAGATACGCAGTATTTT.

The chain employs TRBV5-5 and TRBJ1-2; 9 nucleotides align to TRBD1. The J segment lost 1 base and the V segment lost 3 bases, leaving 16 bases of the junction unmatched. Germline V gene data show CDR1 as SGHKS and CDR2 as YYEKEE (reference sequence). CDR3 length: 19 amino acids. The CDR3, as DNA: TGTGCCAGCAGCTCGATACCCCCTGGGACAGGGCGGATTAACTATGGCTACACCTTC. It translates to CASSSIPPGTGRINYGYTF.

Remarks on this clone: This specimen includes other DNA sequences encoding the same CDR3. The chain carries TRBV5-1 and TRBJ1-6, with D maybe TRBD1 (6 bases). The CDR3 extends over 13 amino acids. The germline CDR1 and CDR2 sequences are SGHRS and YFSETQ. Trimming cost V 4 bases and J 6 bases, with 8 bases left between them. CDR3 protein: CASSQGTNSPLHF. In nucleotides, the CDR3 is TGCGCCAGCAGCCAGGGGACTAATTCACCCCTCCACTTT.

This chain joins TRBV19 and TRBJ1-1, with no clear D. Germline V gene data show CDR1 as LNHDA and CDR2 as SQIVND (reference sequence). The V end lost 6 bases, the J end lost 2 bases, and 16 bases lay between the germline ends. The CDR3 contains 15 residues. The CDR3 region has the DNA TGTGCCAGTAGGCCGGGAGGGTATGGAAACACTGAAGCTTTCTTT. It specifies CASRPGGYGNTEAFF.

The CDR3 region has the DNA TGTGCCAGCAGCCCAACAGGGGGCGCGATTGGGGAGCTGTTTTTT. The encoded protein is CASSPTGGAIGELFF. The chain links TRBV13 to TRBJ2-2; TRBD1 matches at 9 bases. The CDR3 has 15 amino acids. Germline V gene data show CDR1 as PRHDT and CDR2 as FYEKMQ (reference sequence). V gave up 5 bases and J gave up 8 bases; unmatched junction bases: 9. Full variable domain (missing parts from reference TRBV13 and TRBJ2-2): AAGVIQSPRHLIKEKRETATLKCYPIPRHDTVYWYQQGPGQDPQFLISFYEKMQSDKGSIPDRFSAQQFSDYHSELNMSSLELGDSALYFCASSPTGGAIGELFFGEGSRLTVL.

V and J are TRBV6-5 and TRBJ2-2; 8 bases are a match to TRBD1. The length of the CDR3 is 12 residues. Germline CDR1 is MNHEY and CDR2 is SVGAGI. J gave up 6 bases and V 9 bases, and 3 bases lay outside the gene matches. CDR3 loop: CASTGGPGELFF. The CDR3 nucleotides read TGTGCCAGTACAGGGGGTCCCGGGGAGCTGTTTTTT.

The V call is TRBV7-2, the J call TRBJ2-3; the match to TRBD2 covers 8 bases. The V gene's germline CDR1 is SGHTA and CDR2 FQGNSA. The V and J ends lost 5 bases and 7 bases, in that order; junction bases with no gene match: 8. The CDR3 sequence is 14 residues long. CDR3 sequence: CASSPGLEVNTQYF. CDR3 in DNA: TGTGCCAGCAGCCCGGGACTAGAAGTGAATACGCAGTATTTT.